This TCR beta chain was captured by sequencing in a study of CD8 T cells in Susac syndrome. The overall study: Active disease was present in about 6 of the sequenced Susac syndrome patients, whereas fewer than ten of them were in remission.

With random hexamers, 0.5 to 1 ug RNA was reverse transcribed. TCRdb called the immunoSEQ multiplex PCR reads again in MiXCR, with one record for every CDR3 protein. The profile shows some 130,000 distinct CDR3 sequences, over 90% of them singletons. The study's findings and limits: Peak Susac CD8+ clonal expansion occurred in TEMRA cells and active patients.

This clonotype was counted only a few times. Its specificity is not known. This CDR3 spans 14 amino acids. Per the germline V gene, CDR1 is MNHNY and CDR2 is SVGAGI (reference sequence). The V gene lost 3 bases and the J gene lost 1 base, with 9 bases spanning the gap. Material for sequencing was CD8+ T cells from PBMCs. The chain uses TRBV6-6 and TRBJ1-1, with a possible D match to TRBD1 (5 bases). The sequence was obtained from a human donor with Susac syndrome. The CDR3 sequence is CASSYLGRNTEAFF. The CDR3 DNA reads TGTGCCAGCAGTTATCTGGGACGGAACACTGAAGCTTTCTTT.